This T cell receptor beta chain came from a study of CD8 T cell repertoires and HIV-1 epitope variants (dated by TCRdb to the early 2020s). Looking at the study overall: Twenty-five peptides representing autologous and known Gag and Nef epitope variants were each used to stimulate T cells in separate culture wells. The epitopes tested were three Gag epitope families plus Nef HW9 and YT9. T cells were enriched using the EasySep Human T Cell Enrichment Kit and were co-cultured with equal numbers of autologous T cell-negative cells serving as antigen-presenting cells. Among the control conditions were a peptide pool of CMV, EBV and flu, the Ebola AY9 epitope serving as a negative control, and a well with no peptide. A total of approximately 83 T cell cultures were run, with each culture condition done in triplicate except for one peptide, which was done in duplicate. An aliquot of 1M T cells was set aside as an uncultured baseline condition, separate from the 83 T cell cultures. The cultures were grown for less than 11 days in IMDM with gentamicin, and half of the media was changed on days 3 and 7 with IL-2, IL-7 and IL-15 added.

Relative to germline, V is missing 0 bases and J is missing 8 bases, with 10 bases of the junction outside any gene match. The CDR3 covers 16 residues, taking in both the cysteine and the phenylalanine. Solely the CDR3 DNA is kept, with 48 bases framed from the first base. From a lookup of the germline V gene, CDR1 and CDR2 are SGHTA and FQGNSA. As regards this clone: Its binding antigen is unknown. Per-base qualities were not stored, and no clone one base away is much larger.

The EasySep Human CD8+ T Cell Enrichment Kit was used on day 10 to isolate CD8+ T cells from every culture. TCR beta CDR3 regions were sequenced at survey depth on the immunoSEQ platform. The QIAamp DNA micro kit was used to extract genomic DNA from every cultured and uncultured CD8+ T cell population. On the authors' methods: Samples with under 5,000 productive reads were excluded, and this exclusion removed about 6% of the roughly 75 HIV peptide-stimulated cultures. A MANAFEST web app trimmed sequences to CDR3 and removed nonproductive sequences, CDR3s under 5 amino acids, and those not starting C or ending F/W. Clonotypes were classified as antigen-specific only if expansion was observed in at least 2 of 3 replicates versus the no-peptide control at FDR 0.01, only within one epitope family. A frequency at least fivefold higher than in wells stimulated with peptides from other epitope families was additionally required for specific clonotypes. TCRdb limited this immuneACCESS table to in-frame rearrangements with V and J called. A share of clones is missing; checked studies link under half to unresolved V genes, and the rest is unexplained. From that table come the V and J calls and clone size; the DNA was used to work out D and trimming. This sample holds about 1,000 clones; 71% were observed only once. 43% of the sample lies in the top ten.

Broad study findings and their caveats: The assay identified only TCR beta chains and indicated proliferation to antigen, not T cell function or cytokine profile. About five clonotypes recognized the Nef KF9 family and one the HW9 family, with no responses to the TAALDMSHF plasma variant. Of the nine antigen-specific TCR beta clonotypes identified, five or six appeared cross-reactive for autologous or known escape epitope variants.

This TCR came from a male donor with HIV. Sequenced sample: cultured CD8+ T cells derived from PBMCs. This chain is built from TRBV7-2 and TRBJ2-7, and 10 junction bases match TRBD2. Here the CDR3 is given as CASSLAQSSGGEKQYF. The DNA reads as follows: TGTGCCAGCAGCTTAGCTCAATCTAGCGGGGGTGAGAAGCAGTACTTC.